Listed below are T cell receptor beta chains from one sample, sequenced in a study of T cell responses to AZD1222 COVID-19 vaccine. The data were produced by immunoSEQ multiplex PCR, yet TCRdb's version contains in-frame clones alone and is incomplete. The sample holds 120,000 to 150,000 clones, about 91% seen once. The source material was peripheral blood, sampled on day 0 of MenACWY control vaccination. Receptors were obtained from an adult in good health. CDR3s include the opening cysteine and the closing phenylalanine or tryptophan. A D gene is named only where the DNA matches it firmly. Size is omitted from some rows. Given values are once, few, many or a class for expanded clones.

NA,TRBJ1-1,NA,TRBV5-1,CASSPGDTTNTEAFF,TGCGCCAGCAGCCCGGGTGACACCACGAACACTGAAGCTTTCTTT
NA,TRBJ2-5,TRBD2,TRBV7-9,CASSPLGLAGGGETQYF,TGTGCCAGCAGCCCGCTAGGCTTAGCGGGGGGGGGAGAGACCCAGTACTTC
NA,TRBJ2-3,TRBD1,TRBV6-2/TRBV6-3,CASSFDRGPQYF,TGTGCCAGCAGCTTCGACAGGGGGCCGCAGTATTTT
NA,TRBJ2-1,TRBD1,TRBV29-1,CSVTGQGDGEQFF,TGCAGCGTGACGGGACAGGGGGATGGTGAGCAGTTCTTC
NA,TRBJ2-3,NA,TRBV18,CASSPPASPTDTQYF,TGTGCCAGCTCACCACCGGCCAGTCCCACAGATACGCAGTATTTT
NA,TRBJ1-6,NA,TRBV2,CASREGGNSPLHF,TGTGCCAGCAGAGAAGGGGGGAATTCACCCCTCCACTTT
NA,TRBJ1-2,NA,TRBV20-1,CSTEGRYGYTF,TGCAGCACAGAGGGGAGATATGGCTACACCTTC
NA,TRBJ1-3,NA,TRBV6-2/TRBV6-3,CASSYFYLNYPGNTIYF,TGTGCCAGCAGTTACTTCTACCTAAACTACCCTGGAAACACCATATATTTT
NA,TRBJ1-1,NA,TRBV10-3,CAIKDPTKNTEAFF,TGTGCCATCAAGGACCCGACGAAGAACACTGAAGCTTTCTTT
NA,TRBJ1-2,TRBD1,TRBV28,CASSSTGRGYTF,TGTGCCAGCAGTTCGACAGGGCGGGGCTACACCTTC
NA,TRBJ1-4,NA,TRBV4-2,CASSQDRGKGNEKLFF,TGTGCCAGCAGCCAAGATCGGGGGAAGGGTAATGAAAAACTGTTTTTT
NA,TRBJ1-6,NA,TRBV2,CASRGSGGQNSPLHF,TGTGCCAGCAGAGGGTCGGGGGGGCAGAATTCACCCCTCCACTTT
once,TRBJ2-7,TRBD1,TRBV7-9,CASSRQGYEQYF,TGTGCCAGCAGCCGACAGGGTTACGAGCAGTACTTC
NA,TRBJ1-5,NA,TRBV24-1,CATSDGTGDQPQHF,TGTGCCACCAGTGACGGGACGGGGGATCAGCCCCAGCATTTT
NA,TRBJ1-3,NA,TRBV11-2,CASSSYSAEGRTIYF,TGTGCCAGCAGCTCCTACAGTGCCGAGGGACGCACCATATATTTT
NA,TRBJ2-6,TRBD2,TRBV7-2,CASSFVLRRELGGANVLTF,TGTGCCAGCAGCTTCGTTCTGCGGCGGGAGCTCGGTGGGGCCAACGTCCTGACTTTC
NA,TRBJ1-1,NA,TRBV3-1/TRBV3-2,CASSPWEGANTEAFF,TGTGCCAGCAGCCCCTGGGAGGGAGCGAACACTGAAGCTTTCTTT
NA,TRBJ1-5,NA,TRBV5-1,CASSLAGVSNQPQHF,TGCGCCAGCAGCTTAGCAGGGGTGAGCAATCAGCCCCAGCATTTT
NA,TRBJ2-1,TRBD2,TRBV10-3,CAISGASGTYNEQFF,TGTGCCATCAGTGGAGCTAGCGGGACATACAATGAGCAGTTCTTC
NA,TRBJ2-2,NA,TRBV7-8,CASSLAGEELFF,TGTGCCAGCAGCTTAGCAGGCGAGGAGCTGTTTTTT
NA,TRBJ2-1,TRBD2,TRBV4-2,CASSPVEASGTNEQFF,TGTGCCAGCAGCCCTGTTGAGGCTAGCGGGACCAATGAGCAGTTCTTC
NA,TRBJ1-2,NA,TRBV3-1/TRBV3-2,CASSPSGGYYGYTF,TGTGCCAGCAGCCCCTCGGGCGGGTACTATGGCTACACCTTC
once,TRBJ2-3,NA,TRBV2,CASSDDSTDTQYF,TGTGCCAGCAGTGATGACTCCACAGATACGCAGTATTTT
NA,TRBJ2-3,TRBD2,TRBV3-1/TRBV3-2,CASSQGGGALNTQYF,TGTGCCAGCAGCCAAGGCGGGGGGGCTTTAAATACGCAGTATTTT
NA,TRBJ1-2,NA,TRBV27,CASRRGGTPARGDGYTF,TGTGCCAGCAGGCGGGGGGGGACACCCGCCAGGGGTGATGGCTACACCTTC
NA,TRBJ2-1,NA,TRBV6-4,CASLNRRGAFLGSYNEQFF,TGTGCCAGCCTGAATCGTCGGGGGGCGTTTTTGGGCTCCTACAATGAGCAGTTCTTC
NA,TRBJ1-1,TRBD1,TRBV18,CASSPGTGVTEAFF,TGTGCCAGCTCACCAGGGACAGGGGTTACTGAAGCTTTCTTT
NA,TRBJ2-5,TRBD2,TRBV7-2,CASSFASGSEETQYF,TGTGCCAGCAGCTTTGCCAGCGGGAGTGAGGAGACCCAGTACTTC
NA,TRBJ1-5,NA,TRBV15,CATSRVPTQPQHF,TGTGCCACCAGCAGAGTCCCCACTCAGCCCCAGCATTTT
NA,TRBJ2-7,TRBD1,TRBV24-1,CATSDPGTGTYEQYF,TGTGCCACCAGTGACCCCGGGACAGGGACCTACGAGCAGTACTTC
NA,TRBJ2-3,TRBD2,TRBV5-1,CASSFSSGLTDTQYF,TGCGCCAGCAGCTTTTCTAGCGGCCTCACAGATACGCAGTATTTT
few,TRBJ2-3,TRBD2,TRBV11-3,CASSLGPAGGADTQYF,TGTGCCAGCAGCTTAGGTCCAGCGGGAGGGGCAGATACGCAGTATTTT
NA,TRBJ2-2,NA,TRBV7-3,CASSLNSPSVPGELFF,TGTGCCAGCAGCTTAAACTCACCCAGCGTCCCCGGGGAGCTGTTTTTT
NA,TRBJ1-5,NA,TRBV28,CASSSRWQPQHF,TGTGCCAGCAGTTCAAGGTGGCAGCCCCAGCATTTT
NA,TRBJ1-4,NA,TRBV30,CAWREATATNEKLFF,TGTGCCTGGAGGGAGGCTACCGCAACTAATGAAAAACTGTTTTTT
NA,TRBJ1-2,NA,TRBV4-3,CASSQDSGVLYGYTF,TGCGCCAGCAGCCAAGATAGTGGCGTCCTCTATGGCTACACCTTC
few,TRBJ1-2,NA,TRBV5-6,CASSLKGNYGYTF,TGTGCCAGCAGCTTAAAGGGAAACTATGGCTACACCTTC
NA,TRBJ1-2,NA,TRBV12-3/TRBV12-4,CASSRLRYGYTF,TGTGCCAGCAGTAGACTGCGGTATGGCTACACCTTC
NA,TRBJ1-6,TRBD1,TRBV5-6,CASSAGTGKNSPLHF,TGTGCCAGCAGCGCCGGGACAGGGAAGAATTCACCCCTCCACTTT
NA,TRBJ2-2,TRBD1,TRBV28,CASRGGQGRTGELFF,TGTGCCAGCAGGGGAGGACAGGGGAGAACCGGGGAGCTGTTTTTT
NA,TRBJ2-7,TRBD2,TRBV7-9,CASSTSGSNEQYF,TGTGCCAGCAGTACTAGCGGGAGCAACGAGCAGTACTTC
once,TRBJ1-2,NA,TRBV7-2,CASTPRGSVYGYTF,TGTGCCAGCACCCCCCGGGGGAGCGTCTATGGCTACACCTTC